Below, 23 T cell receptor beta chains from the same sample are listed, as sequenced in a study of blood T cell repertoires in COVID-19. Assay used: immunoSEQ multiplex PCR; TCRdb lists only in-frame clones, some missing. Among approximately 240,000 clones listed, about 85% were seen once. Sequencing was done on a sample of peripheral blood. These receptor sequences come from a woman aged 18-30 years who had recovered from COVID-19.

The chain links TRBV30 to TRBJ1-1; D uncertain. The CDR3 sequence is 11 residues long. The ends were cut back, 6 bases at V and 5 bases at J, with 10 bases in the middle. Germline V lookup: CDR1 GTSNPN, CDR2 SVGIG (reference sequence). The CDR3 coding sequence is TGTGCCTGCGGGGAATGGACTGAAGCTTTCTTT. As protein: CACGEWTEAFF.

This clone was detected a few times. V usage is TRBV7-3 and J usage is TRBJ2-1, with 10 nucleotides matching TRBD2. The J segment lost 10 bases and the V segment lost 2 bases, leaving 8 bases of the junction unmatched. Germline CDR1 and CDR2: SGHTA and FQGTGA. CDR3 size: 15 residues. Here the CDR3 DNA reads TGTGCCAGCAGCTTAGGGACTAGCGCGCGGAGGGAGCAGTTCTTC. Translating it yields CASSLGTSARREQFF.

The rearrangement joins TRBV25-1 to TRBJ1-1, with D hard to call. The CDR3 covers 14 residues. The V gene lost 1 base and the J gene lost 8 bases, with 14 bases spanning the gap. From germline, CDR1 is MGHDK and CDR2 SYGVNS. CDR3 DNA sequence: TGTGCCAGCAGTGAATCAGCCGTGGAGATCGAAGCTTTCTTT. It codes for CASSESAVEIEAFF.

The chain recombines TRBV24-1 with TRBJ2-1; possible D gene TRBD1, 5 bases. This CDR3 region has 13 residues. Germline loops: CDR1 KGHDR, CDR2 SFDVKD. Trimming took off 9 bases at V and 8 bases at J, with 16 bases between the two ends. CDR3 sequence (DNA): TGTGCCACCCGCCCGGCGTGGGGCGATGAGCAGTTCTTC. Translated, it gives CATRPAWGDEQFF.

This clone has only a few counts. V and J are TRBV7-9 and TRBJ2-3, with 8 nucleotides matching TRBD1. In germline, CDR1 is SEHNR, CDR2 FQNEAQ (reference sequence). With 3 bases clipped from V and 5 bases from J, the junction kept 7 bases outside the gene matches. CDR3 length: 15 residues. For the CDR3, the DNA is TGTGCCAGCAGCTTTAAACAGGGGGAGATAGATACGCAGTATTTT. Its translation: CASSFKQGEIDTQYF. Together with reference TRBV7-9 and TRBJ2-3, the CDR3 gives the full variable domain: DTGVSQNPRHKITKRGQNVTFRCDPISEHNRLYWYRQTLGQGPEFLTYFQNEAQLEKSRLLSDRFSAERPKGSFSTLEIQRTEQGDSAMYLCASSFKQGEIDTQYFGPGTRLTVL.

The rearrangement uses TRBV27 and TRBJ2-7; 10 nucleotides match TRBD2. Germline trimming cut 0 bases from V and 7 bases from J; bases unmatched to any gene: 6. The CDR3 sequence is 15 residues long. Germline loops: CDR1 MNHEY, CDR2 SMNVEV (reference sequence). The CDR3 region has the DNA TGTGCCAGCAGTTTATCGACCAGCGGGAGGGCTGAGCAGTACTTC. Its translation: CASSLSTSGRAEQYF.

This chain uses TRBV28 with TRBJ2-1; 8 bases map to TRBD1. V was clipped by 6 bases and J by 8 bases; unmatched bases: 9. This CDR3 is built from 14 residues. Germline loops: CDR1 MDHEN, CDR2 SYDVKM. For the CDR3, the DNA is TGTGCCAGCAGCCCAGACAGGGGCTCCGATGAGCAGTTCTTC. The encoded protein is CASSPDRGSDEQFF.

The rearrangement uses TRBV9 and TRBJ2-5, with TRBD2 matching over 7 bases. Germline V gene data show CDR1 as SGDLS and CDR2 as YYNGEE. Trimming removed 0 bases from V and 5 bases from J; junction bases left unmatched: 7. This CDR3 comprises 15 residues. The CDR3 DNA follows: TGTGCCAGCAGCGTAGAGGGCGGGAGTGGGGAGACCCAGTACTTC. This gives the protein CASSVEGGSGETQYF.

The rearrangement links TRBV7-2 to TRBJ2-1, with 12 bases fitting TRBD2. The CDR3 runs 17 residues. Looked up from germline, CDR1 is SGHTA and CDR2 is FQGNSA. V lost 4 bases and J lost 0; bases outside the gene matches: 4. The CDR3 DNA follows: TGTGCCAGCAGCTCGAGGACTAGCGGGGCCTCCTACAATGAGCAGTTCTTC. It codes for CASSSRTSGASYNEQFF.

This sequence joins TRBV11-3 and TRBJ2-1; 9 nucleotides align to TRBD2. CDR1 and CDR2 from the germline V gene are SGHNT and YENEEA. With V trimmed by 0 bases and J by 5 bases, 8 bases remained unmatched. This CDR3 contains 17 residues. CDR3: CASSLEDYSGSHNEQFF. DNA for the CDR3: TGTGCCAGCAGCTTAGAAGACTATAGCGGGAGCCACAATGAGCAGTTCTTC.

The chain couples TRBV11-2 to TRBJ2-7, with TRBD1 matching 8 bases. With V trimmed by 0 bases and J by 2 bases, 3 bases remained unmatched. The CDR3 has 15 amino acids. CDR1 is SGHAT and CDR2 is FQNNGV in the germline V gene. DNA of the CDR3: TGTGCCAGCAGCTTAGAGTGGACAGGGCCCTACGAGCAGTACTTC. The encoded protein is CASSLEWTGPYEQYF.

V is TRBV28 and J is TRBJ2-5; the match to TRBD2 covers 8 bases. The CDR3 runs to 14 residues. After removal of 2 bases from V and 3 bases from J, the junction contained 2 bases not matched to a gene. CDR1 MDHEN and CDR2 SYDVKM come from the germline V gene. CDR3 in amino acids: CASSLGGRKETQYF. The CDR3 DNA follows: TGTGCCAGCAGTTTAGGCGGGAGGAAAGAGACCCAGTACTTC.

The genes are TRBV19 and TRBJ1-5; possible D gene TRBD1, 5 bases. V was shortened by 3 bases and J by 0 bases, with 12 bases between the two germline ends. Germline V CDR1 and CDR2: LNHDA, SQIVND (reference sequence). CDR3 length equals 16 residues. The CDR3 nucleotides are TGTGCCAGTAGTATTGTGGGGGGGAATAGCAATCAGCCCCAGCATTTT. Translation: CASSIVGGNSNQPQHF.

The chain carries TRBV6-4 and TRBJ2-5; TRBD1 might be the D (5 bases). The CDR3 runs to 13 residues. Germline V CDR1 and CDR2: MRHNA, SNTAGT. V shed 6 bases and J shed 2 bases, with 10 bases lying between them. This CDR3 reads CASSRQLQETQYF. The CDR3 coding sequence is TGTGCCAGCAGCCGACAGTTACAAGAGACCCAGTACTTC.

The CDR3 nucleotides read TGTGCCAGCAGGCCTATTGGTGGGAGTAGTGGCGAGCAGTACTTC. Translating it yields CASRPIGGSSGEQYF. This rearrangement joins TRBV6-5 to TRBJ2-7, with D perhaps TRBD2 (5 bases). In germline, CDR1 is MNHEY, CDR2 SVGAGI. Trimming shortened V by 6 bases and J by 6 bases, and 21 bases separated the two germline ends. The CDR3 is made up of 15 amino acids.

The V call is TRBV2, the J call TRBJ1-6; possible D gene TRBD1, 5 bases. Trimming shortened V by 6 bases and J by 11 bases, and 20 bases separated the two germline ends. Germline CDR1 and CDR2: SNHLY and FYNNEI. This CDR3 is built from 15 residues. The CDR3 sequence: CASSFARQHGAPLHF. The CDR3 DNA reads TGTGCCAGCAGCTTCGCCCGACAGCATGGGGCACCCCTCCACTTT.

The gene calls are TRBV7-3 and TRBJ2-2, with 9 bases lining up with TRBD2. The V segment lost 6 bases and the J segment 5 bases; nucleotides outside the gene matches: 7. Germline assignment: CDR1 SGHTA and CDR2 FQGTGA. The CDR3 is 15 amino acids. The CDR3 region is CASSQGLAGTGELFF. CDR3 nucleotide sequence: TGTGCCAGCAGTCAGGGACTAGCAGGGACCGGGGAGCTGTTTTTT.

The rearrangement joins TRBV6-5 to TRBJ2-1; the match to TRBD2 covers 8 bases. The CDR3 loop spans 15 amino acids. CDR1 and CDR2 from the germline V gene are MNHEY and SVGAGI. V shed 10 bases, J shed 5 bases, and the junction held 13 bases outside the gene matches. In DNA, the CDR3 is TGTGCCACCACTACCCCCGGGGGGGGTGACAATGAGCAGTTCTTC. Amino acid sequence: CATTTPGGGDNEQFF.

Here the CDR3 DNA reads TGTGCCTGGTGGCGGGGGGTCCCGTCCTACGAGCAGTACTTC. Translated: CAWWRGVPSYEQYF. The chain links TRBV30 to TRBJ2-7, with 8 bases matching TRBD2. From germline, CDR1 is GTSNPN and CDR2 SVGIG (reference sequence). The CDR3 has 14 amino acids. With V trimmed by 5 bases and J by 1 base, 7 bases remained unmatched.

The V gene is TRBV9, the J gene TRBJ2-7; TRBD2 is a possible D gene (5 bases). The CDR3 loop spans 15 amino acids. The germline V gene has CDR1 SGDLS and CDR2 YYNGEE. Trimming stripped 4 bases from V and 2 bases from J, with 16 bases between. The CDR3: CASSFSNRGAYEQYF. DNA for the CDR3: TGTGCCAGCAGCTTCAGTAACCGGGGAGCCTACGAGCAGTACTTC.

The chain uses TRBV5-8 and TRBJ2-7; 9 positions match TRBD2. CDR1 is SGHTS and CDR2 is YDEGEE in the germline V gene. The CDR3 has 18 amino acids. After removal of 4 bases from V and 0 bases from J, the junction contained 14 bases not matched to a gene. For the CDR3, the DNA is TGTGCCAGCAGCAGGCCGCGCGGGAGGGCCTTCTCCTCCTACGAGCAGTACTTC. It yields the protein CASSRPRGRAFSSYEQYF.

The CDR3 DNA reads as TGCTCCTCTCGTAGGGACAGCTACTACACCTTC. Translated, it gives CSSRRDSYYTF. The chain employs TRBV20-1 and TRBJ1-2, with TRBD1 matching 7 bases. The CDR3 length is 11 residues. Germline lookup yields CDR1 DFQATT and CDR2 SNEGSKA (reference sequence).

The chain has TRBV6-6 and TRBJ1-1, with D perhaps TRBD1 (6 bases). The CDR3 runs to 12 residues. The germline V gene has CDR1 MNHNY and CDR2 SVGAGI (reference sequence). Trimming removed 7 bases from V and 11 bases from J, with 17 bases in between. The CDR3 sequence: CASKLQGIGAFF. In nucleotides, the CDR3 is TGTGCCAGCAAGCTACAGGGAATCGGGGCTTTCTTT.